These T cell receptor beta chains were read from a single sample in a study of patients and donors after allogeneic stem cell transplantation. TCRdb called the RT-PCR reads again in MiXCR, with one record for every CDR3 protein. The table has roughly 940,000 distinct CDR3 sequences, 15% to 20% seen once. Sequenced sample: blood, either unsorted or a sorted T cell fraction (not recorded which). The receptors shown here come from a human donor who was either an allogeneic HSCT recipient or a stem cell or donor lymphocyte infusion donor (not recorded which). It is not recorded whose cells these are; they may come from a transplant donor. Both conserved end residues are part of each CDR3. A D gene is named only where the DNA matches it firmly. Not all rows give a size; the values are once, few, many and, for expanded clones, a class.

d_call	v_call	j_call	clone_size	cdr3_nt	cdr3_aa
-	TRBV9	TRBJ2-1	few	TGTGCCAGCAGCGAAAAAAACGGGCGCAAAAATGAGCAGTTCTTC	CASSEKNGRKNEQFF
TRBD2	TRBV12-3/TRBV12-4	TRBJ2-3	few	TGTGCCAGCACCCTAGCGGGCTCCACAGATACGCAGTATTTT	CASTLAGSTDTQYF
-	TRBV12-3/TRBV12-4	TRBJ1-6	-	TGTGCCAGCAGCCATGACACTTCACCCCTCCACTTT	CASSHDTSPLHF
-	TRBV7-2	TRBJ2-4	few	TGTGCCAGCAGCTTAGTCGCAAACCTAGCCAAAAACATTCAGTACTTC	CASSLVANLAKNIQYF
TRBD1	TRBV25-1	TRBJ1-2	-	TGTGCCAGCAGTGCACAGGGGAAATATGGCTACACCTTC	CASSAQGKYGYTF
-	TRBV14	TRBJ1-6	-	TGTGCCAGCAGCCAAGCCGGGACGGTAAATTCACCCCTCCACTTT	CASSQAGTVNSPLHF
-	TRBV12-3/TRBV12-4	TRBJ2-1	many	TGTGCCAGCAGCCGGGGGTACAATGAGCAGTTCTTC	CASSRGYNEQFF
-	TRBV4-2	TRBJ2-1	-	TGTGCCAGCAGCCAGGCGGGGGCCAGCTCCTACAATGAGCAGTTCTTC	CASSQAGASSYNEQFF
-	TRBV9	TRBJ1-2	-	TGTGCCAGCAGCAAACCAGGGGAAGACTATGGCTACACCTTC	CASSKPGEDYGYTF
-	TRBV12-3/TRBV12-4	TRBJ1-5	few	TGTGCCAGCAGCCCAAGCGGAGTCTCACCCCAGCATTTT	CASSPSGVSPQHF
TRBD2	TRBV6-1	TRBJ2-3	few	TGTGCCAGCAGCCCCGGGGGGGGCCGGGGTATCACAGATACGCAGTATTTT	CASSPGGGRGITDTQYF
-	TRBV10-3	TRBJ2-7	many	TGTGCCATCACTAGCCAGGACTTTCTCTACGAGCAGTACTTC	CAITSQDFLYEQYF
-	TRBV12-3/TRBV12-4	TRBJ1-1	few	TGTGCCAGCAGTTTAATGGCAGGGTCGGGTACTGAAGCTTTCTTT	CASSLMAGSGTEAFF
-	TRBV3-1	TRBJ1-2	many	TGTGCCAGCAGCCCTGGCGGGACTAACTATGGCTACACCTTC	CASSPGGTNYGYTF